This is a list of T cell receptor beta chains from one sample in a study of blood T cell repertoires in COVID-19. Only in-frame clones appear in the TCRdb table, and some are missing; sequencing was by immunoSEQ multiplex PCR. Here the sample spans 200,000 to 250,000 clones, about 88% being singletons. The sequencing sample was made of peripheral blood. The receptors here all came from a man aged 45-60 years who had recovered from COVID-19. The CDR3 runs from the conserved cysteine through the conserved F or W. A D gene is named only where the DNA matches it firmly. Clone sizes are given selectively: once, few, many, or a class where the clone is expanded.

abundance,v_gene,d_gene,j_gene,CDR3nt,CDR3aa
few,TRBV19,TRBD2,TRBJ2-7,TGTGCCACCAAGTCGGGGACTAGCGGGAGCCACGAGCAGTACTTC,CATKSGTSGSHEQYF
-,TRBV5-1,TRBD2,TRBJ2-2,TGCGCCAGCAGCTTGAGGACTAGCGGGATCACCGGGGAGCTGTTTTTT,CASSLRTSGITGELFF
-,TRBV6-5,TRBD1,TRBJ2-5,TGTGCCAGCAGCACGGACAGGTACCAAGAGACCCAGTACTTC,CASSTDRYQETQYF
once,TRBV5-1,TRBD2,TRBJ2-7,TGCGCCAGCAGCTTGGCGGCGGGGGGTTCCTACGAGCAGTACTTC,CASSLAAGGSYEQYF
-,TRBV9,-,TRBJ1-5,TGTGCCAGCAGCATAGTCCTACCGGGGGATAGCAATCAGCCCCAGCATTTT,CASSIVLPGDSNQPQHF
-,TRBV29-1,-,TRBJ2-1,TGCAGCCCCCGCTGGGGCCATGAGCAGTTCTTC,CSPRWGHEQFF
-,TRBV19,-,TRBJ1-2,TGTGCCAGTAGTACCTCCCCGAGGACAGATACTAACTATGGCTACACCTTC,CASSTSPRTDTNYGYTF
-,TRBV18,-,TRBJ2-7,TGTGCCAGCTCACCATCGAGACAGACCTACGAGCAGTACTTC,CASSPSRQTYEQYF
-,TRBV3-1/TRBV3-2,TRBD1,TRBJ1-1,TGTGCCAGCAGCCACCTCGACAGGGCGGATGAAGCTTTCTTT,CASSHLDRADEAFF
-,TRBV5-1,-,TRBJ2-1,TGCGCCAGCAGCTTGTTAACGGGAAACTACAATGAGCAGTTCTTC,CASSLLTGNYNEQFF